The 18 T cell receptor beta chains presented below share a single source sample, sequenced in a study of cytomegalovirus exposure and HLA in healthy donors. This PCR relied on a set of 60 Vbeta primers and 13 Jbeta primers. Here immunoSEQ multiplex PCR was the method, and the copy in TCRdb shows in-frame clones only, minus some. The sample lists a few hundred thousand clones; 70% to 85% were seen once. The sample comprised PBMCs. These receptors were obtained from a girl aged 2-15 years in good health and CMV-seronegative.

The chain uses TRBV11-2 and TRBJ2-7; TRBD2 is a possible D gene (7 bases). The V gene lost 0 bases and the J gene lost 2 bases, with 11 bases spanning the gap. This CDR3 has 15 residues. Germline CDR1 and CDR2: SGHAT and FQNNGV. For the CDR3, the DNA is TGTGCCAGCAGCTTAGATCGGGGGGACACCTACGAGCAGTACTTC. It encodes CASSLDRGDTYEQYF.

The V gene is TRBV5-5, the J gene TRBJ1-1; D is unclear. The CDR3 has 14 amino acids. The V and J ends lost 4 bases and 0 bases respectively, with 10 bases between them. From germline, CDR1 is SGHKS and CDR2 YYEKEE (reference sequence). Here the CDR3 DNA reads TGTGCCAGCAGCGCAATCAGGCTGAACACTGAAGCTTTCTTT. Amino acid sequence: CASSAIRLNTEAFF. Based on the CDR3 plus reference TRBV5-5 and TRBJ1-1, the full variable domain is DAGVTQSPTHLIKTRGQQVTLRCSPISGHKSVSWYQQVLGQGPQFIFQYYEKEERGRGNFPDRFSARQFPNYSSELNVNALLLGDSALYLCASSAIRLNTEAFFGQGTRLTVV.

The V and J genes are TRBV6-6 and TRBJ1-4; weak D call: TRBD1 (5 bases). This CDR3 region has 14 residues. CDR1 MNHNY and CDR2 SVGAGI come from the germline V gene (reference sequence). V was trimmed by 5 bases and J by 5 bases, leaving 12 bases between them. CDR3 protein: CASSRPNRNEKLFF. The CDR3 DNA follows: TGTGCCAGCAGTCGACCCAACAGGAATGAAAAACTGTTTTTT.

This chain uses TRBV7-9 with TRBJ1-2; the D is unclear. The V and J ends lost 3 bases and 8 bases respectively, with 13 bases between them. Germline-derived CDR1 and CDR2 are SEHNR and FQNEAQ (reference sequence). The CDR3 sequence is 13 residues long. The CDR3 DNA reads as TGTGCCAGCAGCTTGGGCATCCGGGAGGGCTACACCTTC. Translating it yields CASSLGIREGYTF.

The chain uses TRBV9 and TRBJ2-5, with 10 bases fitting TRBD2. In germline, CDR1 is SGDLS, CDR2 YYNGEE. The V and J ends lost 4 bases and 2 bases, in that order; junction bases with no gene match: 2. This CDR3 has 14 amino acids. This CDR3 is CASSPTSGQETQYF. The CDR3 DNA is TGTGCCAGCAGCCCGACTAGCGGGCAAGAGACCCAGTACTTC.

The rearrangement links TRBV6-5 to TRBJ1-6, with TRBD1 identical over 9 bases. CDR1 and CDR2 (germline): MNHEY, SVGAGI. With 2 bases clipped from V and 7 bases from J, the junction kept 6 bases outside the gene matches. The CDR3 is made up of 16 amino acids. CDR3 DNA sequence: TGTGCCAGCAGTTACCTAAGGGACAGGGCAAATTCACCCCTCCACTTT. It encodes CASSYLRDRANSPLHF.

This chain uses TRBV7-2 with TRBJ2-5; TRBD1 aligns across 10 bases. This CDR3 is built from 15 residues. V trimming: 5 bases; J trimming: 5 bases; junction bases outside the gene matches: 8. The germline CDR1 and CDR2 sequences are SGHTA and FQGNSA. DNA for the CDR3: TGTGCCAGCAGCCTAACCGGGACAGGGGTGGAGACCCAGTACTTC. Translating gives CASSLTGTGVETQYF.

The J gene is TRBJ1-4, the V gene TRBV6-1, with D possibly TRBD1 on 5 matching bases. The germline V gene encodes CDR1 MNHNS and CDR2 SASEGT. The germline V and J ends were trimmed by 7 bases and 7 bases, with 16 bases remaining between them. The CDR3 consists of 14 residues. CDR3 sequence (DNA): TGTGCCAGCAAGGGAGGCAGGGAGGCTGAAAAACTGTTTTTT. It codes for CASKGGREAEKLFF.

The chain has TRBV5-4 and TRBJ2-5; 7 positions match TRBD2. In germline, CDR1 is SGHNT, CDR2 YYREEE (reference sequence). V lost 3 bases to trimming and J lost 5 bases; unmatched junction nucleotides: 7. The CDR3 has 14 residues. The CDR3 DNA is TGTGCCAGCAGCTCGGGACTACCAAGCGAGACCCAGTACTTC. Translation gives CASSSGLPSETQYF.

This clone has just one count. The J gene is TRBJ1-4, the V gene TRBV6-5, with TRBD1 matching 10 bases. The CDR3 contains 15 residues. Germline-derived CDR1 and CDR2 are MNHEY and SVGAGI. V lost 6 bases and J lost 10; bases outside the gene matches: 11. This chain's CDR3 is CASRSLDRGPVKLFF. The CDR3 nucleotides are TGTGCCAGCAGATCACTCGACAGGGGGCCCGTAAAACTGTTTTTT.

This clone was seen a handful of times. This sequence joins TRBV5-1 and TRBJ1-4, with D uncertain. The ends were cut back, 2 bases at V and 2 bases at J, with 7 bases in the middle. This CDR3 has 14 amino acids. CDR1 SGHRS and CDR2 YFSETQ come from the germline V gene. CDR3 sequence reads: CASSFVSTNEKLFF. In nucleotides, the CDR3 is TGCGCCAGCAGCTTCGTGAGCACTAATGAAAAACTGTTTTTT.

V and J are TRBV5-4 and TRBJ2-7; D is unclear. CDR1 and CDR2 (germline): SGHNT, YYREEE (reference sequence). V lost 2 bases to trimming and J lost 3 bases, with 15 bases between them. This CDR3 spans 15 amino acids. The CDR3 loop is CASSFIGSPLYEQYF. The CDR3 nucleotides read TGTGCCAGCAGCTTCATTGGTAGCCCGCTCTACGAGCAGTACTTC.

The chain combines TRBV7-2 with TRBJ2-7, with D possibly TRBD2 on 5 matching bases. Trimming cost V 2 bases and J 2 bases, with 7 bases left between them. Germline CDR1 SGHTA, CDR2 FQGNSA. The CDR3 sequence is 13 residues long. CDR3 amino acids: CASSLTGTYEQYF. CDR3 coding DNA: TGTGCCAGCAGCTTAACGGGGACCTACGAGCAGTACTTC.

The J gene is TRBJ1-3, the V gene TRBV5-1; D gene uncertain. The CDR3 is 13 residues long. Trimming removed 4 bases from V and 8 bases from J, with 13 bases in between. CDR1 and CDR2 (germline): SGHRS, YFSETQ. The CDR3 region has the DNA TGCGCCAGCAGCATCGACTTGTCGGACACCATATATTTT. Residues: CASSIDLSDTIYF.

This clone was detected only once. In nucleotides, the CDR3 is TGTGCTAGTGGTCAGGGGACCCGAGAGACCCAGTACTTC. It codes for CASGQGTRETQYF. This chain joins TRBV12-5 and TRBJ2-5, with D perhaps matching TRBD1 (6 bases). V was pared by 5 bases and J by 4 bases, with 11 bases between. There are 13 residues in the CDR3. The germline CDR1 and CDR2 sequences are LGHNT and FRNRAP.

The V gene is TRBV6-1, the J gene TRBJ2-1; TRBD2 aligns across 8 bases. After removal of 3 bases from V and 4 bases from J, the junction contained 5 bases not matched to a gene. CDR1 is MNHNS, CDR2 SASEGT, per germline. This CDR3 region has 15 residues. The CDR3 DNA follows: TGTGCCAGCAGTGACCTGTTAGCGGGGTACAATGAGCAGTTCTTC. Its translation is CASSDLLAGYNEQFF.

The rearrangement joins TRBV28 to TRBJ2-3; TRBD2 matches 10 bases. With 3 bases clipped from V and 2 bases from J, the junction kept 5 bases outside the gene matches. The CDR3 length is 16 residues. CDR1 and CDR2 (germline): MDHEN, SYDVKM. This CDR3 is CASSFRTSGPTDTQYF. CDR3 in DNA: TGTGCCAGCAGTTTCCGGACTAGCGGACCCACAGATACGCAGTATTTT.

V is TRBV2 and J is TRBJ1-6; 8 nucleotides agree with TRBD1. Trimming cost V 8 bases and J 10 bases; bases outside gene matches: 4. The CDR3 has 12 amino acids. Germline loops: CDR1 SNHLY, CDR2 FYNNEI. Written as DNA, the CDR3 is TGTGCCAGCGGGACAGGACTGTCACCCCTCCACTTT. This codes for CASGTGLSPLHF.